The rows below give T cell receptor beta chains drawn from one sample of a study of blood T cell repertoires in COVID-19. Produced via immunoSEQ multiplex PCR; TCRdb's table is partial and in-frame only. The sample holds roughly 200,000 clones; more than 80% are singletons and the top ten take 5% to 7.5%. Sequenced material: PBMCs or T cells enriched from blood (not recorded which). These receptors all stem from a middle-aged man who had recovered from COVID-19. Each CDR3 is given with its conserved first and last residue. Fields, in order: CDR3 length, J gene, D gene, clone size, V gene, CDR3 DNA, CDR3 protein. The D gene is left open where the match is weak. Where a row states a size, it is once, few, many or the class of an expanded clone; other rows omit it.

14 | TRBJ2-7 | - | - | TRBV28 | TGTGCCAGCAGTTTATCTGTCTTATCCTACGAGCAGTACTTC | CASSLSVLSYEQYF
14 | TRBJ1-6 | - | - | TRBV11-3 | TGTGCCAGCAGCTTAAGCAGGCTTAATTCACCCCTCCACTTT | CASSLSRLNSPLHF
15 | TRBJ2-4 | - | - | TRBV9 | TGTGCCAGCAGCGCGGGGGGCTACCGGGGAGACATTCAGTACTTC | CASSAGGYRGDIQYF
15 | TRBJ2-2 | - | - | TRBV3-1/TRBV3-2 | TGTGCCAGCAGCGGGGGGGCAGTTAACACCGGGGAGCTGTTTTTT | CASSGGAVNTGELFF
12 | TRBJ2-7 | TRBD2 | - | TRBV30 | TGTGCCTGGAGCGTGGCGGGGGTCGAGCAGTACTTC | CAWSVAGVEQYF
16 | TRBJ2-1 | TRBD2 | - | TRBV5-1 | TGCGCCAGCAGCTTGGTCGGCGGGAGCTCCTACAATGAGCAGTTCTTC | CASSLVGGSSYNEQFF
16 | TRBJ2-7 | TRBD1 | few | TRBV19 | TGTGCCAGTAGCAATCGGTGGGGACAGGGGACCTACGAGCAGTACTTC | CASSNRWGQGTYEQYF
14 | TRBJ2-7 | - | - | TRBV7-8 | TGTGCCAGCAGCTTAGCGGGGGCCCACTACGAGCAGTACTTC | CASSLAGAHYEQYF
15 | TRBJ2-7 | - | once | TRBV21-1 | TGTGCCAGCAGCTTCCGGGGGTCTAATTCCCCCGAGCAGTACTTC | CASSFRGSNSPEQYF
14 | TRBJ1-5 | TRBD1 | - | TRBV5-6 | TGTGCCAGCAGCTTTCAGACAGGGCCTCAACCCCAGCATTTT | CASSFQTGPQPQHF
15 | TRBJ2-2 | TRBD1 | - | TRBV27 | TGTGCCAGCAGTTCCCGACAGGGGCCCGAGCGGGAGCTGTTTTTT | CASSSRQGPERELFF
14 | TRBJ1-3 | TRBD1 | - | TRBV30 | TGTGCCTGGACTGGGACAGACTCTGGAAACACCATATATTTT | CAWTGTDSGNTIYF
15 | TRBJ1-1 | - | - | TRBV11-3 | TGTGCCAGCAGCTTAGGAGGGAGCGGGAACACTGAAGCTTTCTTT | CASSLGGSGNTEAFF
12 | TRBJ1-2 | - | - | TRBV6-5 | TGTGCCAGCGTGGGAGATTCCTATGGCTACACCTTC | CASVGDSYGYTF
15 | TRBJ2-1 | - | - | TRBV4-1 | TGCGCCAGCAGCCTAGCGGCGATGCCGTCTAATGAGCAGTTCTTC | CASSLAAMPSNEQFF
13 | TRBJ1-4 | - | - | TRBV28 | TGTGCCAGCAGTTTGGGACTGGGCGAAAAACTGTTTTTT | CASSLGLGEKLFF
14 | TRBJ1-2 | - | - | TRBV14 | TGTGCCAGCAGGACGACAGTCGGGCTCCTTGGCTACACCTTC | CASRTTVGLLGYTF
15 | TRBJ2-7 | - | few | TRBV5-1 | TGCGCCAGCAGCTTGGCGGGGGGGCAGGGGGACGAGCAGTACTTC | CASSLAGGQGDEQYF
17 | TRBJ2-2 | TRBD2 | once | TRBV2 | TGTGCCAGCAGTGTGGGACTAGCGGGAGATGGGACCGGGGAGCTGTTTTTT | CASSVGLAGDGTGELFF
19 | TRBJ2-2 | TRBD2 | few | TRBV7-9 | TGTGCCAGCAGCTTAGGAGGGATGTGGGCTAGCGGTAACACCGGGGAGCTGTTTTTT | CASSLGGMWASGNTGELFF